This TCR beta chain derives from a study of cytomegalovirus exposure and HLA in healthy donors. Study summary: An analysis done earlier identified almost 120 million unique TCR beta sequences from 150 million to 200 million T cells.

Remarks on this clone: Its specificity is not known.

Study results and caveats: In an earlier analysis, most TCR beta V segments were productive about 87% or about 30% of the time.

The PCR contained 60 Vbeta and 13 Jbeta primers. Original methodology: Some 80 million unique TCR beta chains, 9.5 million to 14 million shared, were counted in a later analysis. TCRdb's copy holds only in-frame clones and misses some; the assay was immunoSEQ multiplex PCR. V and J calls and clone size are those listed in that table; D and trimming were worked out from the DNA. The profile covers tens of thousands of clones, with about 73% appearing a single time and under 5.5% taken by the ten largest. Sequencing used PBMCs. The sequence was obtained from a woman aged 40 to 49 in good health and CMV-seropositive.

CDR3 sequence (DNA): TGTGCCAGCAAGGGACAGGCGTCTGGGGCCAACGTCCTGACTTTC. Protein: CASKGQASGANVLTF. This rearrangement joins TRBV6-1 to TRBJ2-6; TRBD1 agrees at 8 bases. The V and J ends lost 7 bases and 1 base, in that order; junction bases with no gene match: 3. Germline CDR1 and CDR2: MNHNS and SASEGT. This CDR3 has 15 residues.